The 17 T cell receptor beta chains reported below all come from one sample, sequenced in a study of T cell repertoires in cytomegalovirus infection (dated by TCRdb to between 2017 and 2020). Their target antigens are unknown. The treatment or condition label, read with the paper, signifies: in vitro stimulation with specific CMV peptide epitopes to enrich CMV-specific T cells. The instrument given in TCRdb is Illumina HiSeq 1500. TCRdb's own reprocessing of the public reads used fastp at Q25 and MiXCR and kept productive beta chains. Each record represents a unique CDR3 protein, reported with the most common genes and DNA among its rows. For this sample there are about 130,000 distinct CDR3 sequences; around 30% appear just once. Together, the top ten hold under 70% of the sample. This sample comprised CD8+ T cells from cultured PBMCs, obtained from culture after CMV antigen stimulation. The receptors were sampled from a human donor in good health (CMV status not recorded). Some clones in this sample may be carry-over from other donors' samples.

This clonotype was detected many times. J is TRBJ1-1 and V is TRBV7-8, with 8 positions matching TRBD1. J was trimmed by 1 base and V by 5 bases; bases with no gene match: 6. Germline lookup yields CDR1 SGHVS and CDR2 FQNEAQ. This CDR3 region has 15 residues. The CDR3 is CASSAAGGENTEAFF. The CDR3 nucleotides read TGTGCCAGCAGCGCAGCAGGGGGCGAGAACACTGAAGCTTTCTTT.

The chain carries TRBV7-9 and TRBJ2-3, with 7 bases matching TRBD1. CDR1 is SEHNR, CDR2 FQNEAQ, per germline (reference sequence). The V segment lost 5 bases and the J segment 2 bases; nucleotides outside the gene matches: 7. There are 15 residues in the CDR3. CDR3 coding DNA: TGTGCCAGCAGCCCCGAGGGACAGTTCACAGATACGCAGTATTTT. It specifies CASSPEGQFTDTQYF. Combining the CDR3 with reference TRBV7-9 and TRBJ2-3 gives the whole variable domain DTGVSQNPRHKITKRGQNVTFRCDPISEHNRLYWYRQTLGQGPEFLTYFQNEAQLEKSRLLSDRFSAERPKGSFSTLEIQRTEQGDSAMYLCASSPEGQFTDTQYFGPGTRLTVL.

V and J are TRBV6-4 and TRBJ1-5; D remains ambiguous. Germline-derived CDR1 and CDR2 are MRHNA and SNTAGT. Trimming took off 3 bases at V and 2 bases at J, with 11 bases between the two ends. This CDR3 spans 15 amino acids. The CDR3 bases are TGTGCCAGCAGTGAGACCACCGAGGGCAATCAGCCCCAGCATTTT. The encoded protein is CASSETTEGNQPQHF.

This clonotype was seen a few times. The chain carries TRBV19 and TRBJ1-2; D ambiguous. CDR3 length equals 12 residues. V was cut by 2 bases and J by 4 bases, with 5 bases left in between. CDR1 and CDR2 from the germline V gene are LNHDA and SQIVND (reference sequence). The CDR3 sequence: CASSISSYGYTF. In DNA, the CDR3 is TGTGCCAGTAGTATAAGCAGCTATGGCTACACCTTC.

The V gene is TRBV5-1, the J gene TRBJ2-1; tentatively, D is TRBD2 (5 bases). Germline loops: CDR1 SGHRS, CDR2 YFSETQ. This CDR3 is built from 16 residues. The V end lost 0 bases, the J end lost 1 base, and 11 bases lay between the germline ends. In DNA form, the CDR3 reads TGCGCCAGCAGCTTGGCCACCGGGGTATCCTACAATGAGCAGTTCTTC. Translation: CASSLATGVSYNEQFF.

The V gene is TRBV28, the J gene TRBJ1-1; tentatively, D is TRBD1 (6 bases). Looked up from germline, CDR1 is MDHEN and CDR2 is SYDVKM. This CDR3 has 15 residues. Between the trimmed V and J ends, which lost 4 bases and 1 base, there was a span of 13 bases. CDR3 sequence: CASSSRQEPNTEAFF. The CDR3 DNA reads TGTGCCAGCAGTTCAAGACAGGAACCGAACACTGAAGCTTTCTTT.

This clonotype was detected many times. J is TRBJ2-5 and V is TRBV4-2; 9 bases map to TRBD1. The CDR3 spans 23 residues. V gave up 3 bases and J gave up 2 bases; unmatched junction bases: 28. From germline, CDR1 is LGHNA and CDR2 YNFKEQ. The CDR3 loop is CASSQLSILGTGSVRLWQETQYF. For the CDR3, the DNA is TGTGCCAGCAGCCAGCTCTCCATTCTGGGGACAGGGTCAGTCCGTTTATGGCAAGAGACCCAGTACTTC.

This clonotype was picked up many times. This chain connects TRBV20-1 to TRBJ2-5; 9 bases agree with TRBD2. This CDR3 has 14 amino acids. J gave up 5 bases and V 1 base, and 5 bases lay outside the gene matches. From germline, CDR1 is DFQATT and CDR2 SNEGSKA (reference sequence). Written as DNA, the CDR3 is TGCAGTGCTAGAGGGGTAGCGGGGGTGGAGACCCAGTACTTC. Translation: CSARGVAGVETQYF.

This clonotype was counted only a few times. This chain links TRBV5-4 with TRBJ2-6; D gene unclear. The CDR3 is made up of 17 amino acids. Trimming left V 1 base short and J 0 bases short, with 11 bases between. The germline CDR1 and CDR2 sequences are SGHNT and YYREEE (reference sequence). The CDR3 region is CASSLIGWRSGANVLTF. CDR3 coding DNA: TGTGCCAGCAGCTTGATAGGCTGGCGCTCTGGGGCCAACGTCCTGACTTTC. Based on the CDR3 plus reference TRBV5-4 and TRBJ2-6, the full variable domain is ETGVTQSPTHLIKTRGQQVTLRCSSQSGHNTVSWYQQALGQGPQFIFQYYREEENGRGNFPPRFSGLQFPNYSSELNVNALELDDSALYLCASSLIGWRSGANVLTFGAGSRLTVL.

The chain employs TRBV4-1 and TRBJ1-6; a possible D gene is TRBD1 (5 bases). CDR3 length: 16 amino acids. CDR1 MGHRA and CDR2 YSYEKL come from the germline V gene. V lost 5 bases to trimming and J lost 7 bases, with 18 bases between them. The CDR3 DNA reads as TGCGCCAGCAGCACGCACGACGTGTCAGGGAATTCACCCCTCCACTTT. It encodes CASSTHDVSGNSPLHF.

This chain uses TRBV19 with TRBJ2-7; 7 bases match TRBD1. V lost 5 bases, J lost 5 bases, and 6 bases stayed unmatched. The CDR3 has 13 amino acids. In germline, CDR1 is LNHDA, CDR2 SQIVND (reference sequence). The DNA of the CDR3 is TGTGCCAGTAGTCAAACGACAGGGCACGAGCAGTACTTC. Translation: CASSQTTGHEQYF. Full variable domain (outside the CDR3, taken from reference TRBV19 and TRBJ2-7): DGGITQSPKYLFRKEGQNVTLSCEQNLNHDAMYWYRQDPGQGLRLIYYSQIVNDFQKGDIAEGYSVSREKKESFPLTVTSAQKNPTAFYLCASSQTTGHEQYFGPGTRLTVT.

Comment on this clonotype: The junction departs from germline at one end; a sequencing error may be responsible. The J gene is TRBJ2-6, the V gene TRBV2; TRBD1 is a possible D gene (6 bases). The V gene's germline CDR1 is SNHLY and CDR2 FYNNEI. The CDR3 consists of 19 residues. CDR3 nucleotide sequence: TGTGCCAGCAGGGATCCTATTGACAGGAGGAACTCTGGGGCCAAAGTCCTGACTTTC. Encoded protein: CASRDPIDRRNSGAKVLTF.

The table lists this clonotype with a few counts. The chain links TRBV12-3 or TRBV12-4 to TRBJ2-3; tentatively, D is TRBD1 (6 bases). The CDR3 runs to 16 residues. Trimming took off 5 bases at V and 1 base at J, with 16 bases between the two ends. The CDR3 sequence is CASSTSGVVGTDTQYF. The CDR3 DNA is TGTGCCAGCAGTACCTCAGGGGTTGTGGGCACAGATACGCAGTATTTT.

V gene TRBV7-2 combines with J gene TRBJ2-3; D not resolved. Germline lookup yields CDR1 SGHTA and CDR2 FQGNSA. The CDR3 totals 15 residues. The V and J ends lost 1 base and 2 bases respectively, with 10 bases between them. In nucleotides, the CDR3 is TGTGCCAGCAGCTTAGGTCTGGAATACACAGATACGCAGTATTTT. Translated: CASSLGLEYTDTQYF. The full variable domain, with the rest looked up from reference TRBV7-2 and TRBJ2-3, is GAGVSQSPSNKVTEKGKDVELRCDPISGHTALYWYRQSLGQGLEFLIYFQGNSAPDKSGLPSDRFSAERTGGSVSTLTIQRTQQEDSAVYLCASSLGLEYTDTQYFGPGTRLTVL.

Written as DNA, the CDR3 is TGTGCCAGCAGTTACAGGGACTCGGGACTCGTAGATGGCTACACCTTC. Translating gives CASSYRDSGLVDGYTF. The chain carries TRBV6-5 and TRBJ1-2; tentatively, D is TRBD1 (5 bases). Germline values: CDR1 MNHEY, CDR2 SVGAGI. Trimming pared 2 bases from V and 6 bases from J, leaving 19 bases between. The CDR3 length is 16 residues.

There are a few counts of this clonotype. The CDR3 protein is CSALQAGPGQPQHF. The CDR3 coding sequence is TGCAGCGCTCTCCAGGCCGGACCCGGCCAGCCCCAGCATTTT. The chain couples TRBV29-1 to TRBJ1-5; no clear D. The germline gives CDR1 SQVTM, CDR2 ANQGSEA. The CDR3 sequence is 14 residues long. Trimming took off 7 bases at V and 7 bases at J, with 20 bases between the two ends.

This clonotype has a count of ten or more. The chain uses TRBV7-6 and TRBJ1-3; D remains unclear. V shed 3 bases and J shed 8 bases, with 14 bases lying between them. CDR1 is SGHVS, CDR2 FNYEAQ, per germline. The CDR3 is made up of 14 amino acids. CDR3 in DNA: TGTGCCAGCAGCTTTATGGACGGTGTTGACACCATATATTTT. It specifies CASSFMDGVDTIYF.